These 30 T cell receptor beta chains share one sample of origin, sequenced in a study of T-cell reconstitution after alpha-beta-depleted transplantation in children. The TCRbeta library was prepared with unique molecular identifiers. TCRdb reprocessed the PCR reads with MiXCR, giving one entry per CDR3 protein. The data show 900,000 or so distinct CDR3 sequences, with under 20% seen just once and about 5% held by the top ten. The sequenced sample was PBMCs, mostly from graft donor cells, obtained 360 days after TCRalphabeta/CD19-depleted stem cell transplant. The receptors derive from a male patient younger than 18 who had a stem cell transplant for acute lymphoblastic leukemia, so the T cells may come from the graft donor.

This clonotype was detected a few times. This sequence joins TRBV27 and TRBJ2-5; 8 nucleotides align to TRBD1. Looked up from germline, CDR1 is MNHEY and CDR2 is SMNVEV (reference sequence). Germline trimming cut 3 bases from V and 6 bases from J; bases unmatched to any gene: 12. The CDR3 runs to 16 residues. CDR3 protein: CASSFQGAMAGQTQYF. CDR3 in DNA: TGTGCCAGCAGTTTCCAGGGGGCCATGGCGGGACAGACCCAGTACTTC.

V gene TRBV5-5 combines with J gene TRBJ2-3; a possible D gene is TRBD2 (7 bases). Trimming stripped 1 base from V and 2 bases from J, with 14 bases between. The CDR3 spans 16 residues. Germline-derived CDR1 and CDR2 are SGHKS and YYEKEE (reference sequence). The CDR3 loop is CASSLRGGGLTDTQYF. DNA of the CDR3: TGTGCCAGCAGCTTGAGAGGGGGGGGCCTCACAGATACGCAGTATTTT.

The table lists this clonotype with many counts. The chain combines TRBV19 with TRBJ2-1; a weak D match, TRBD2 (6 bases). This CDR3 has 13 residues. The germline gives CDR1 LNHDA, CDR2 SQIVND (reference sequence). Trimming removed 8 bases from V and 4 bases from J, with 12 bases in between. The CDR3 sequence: CASGRRVYNEQFF. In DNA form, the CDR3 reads TGTGCCAGTGGGAGGCGGGTGTACAATGAGCAGTTCTTC.

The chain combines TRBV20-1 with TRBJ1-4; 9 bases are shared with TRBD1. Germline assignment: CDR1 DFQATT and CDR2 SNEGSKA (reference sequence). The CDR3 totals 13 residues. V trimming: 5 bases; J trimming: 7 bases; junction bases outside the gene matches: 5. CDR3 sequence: CSAGTGTGEKLFF. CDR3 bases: TGCAGTGCTGGGACAGGGACGGGTGAAAAACTGTTTTTT.

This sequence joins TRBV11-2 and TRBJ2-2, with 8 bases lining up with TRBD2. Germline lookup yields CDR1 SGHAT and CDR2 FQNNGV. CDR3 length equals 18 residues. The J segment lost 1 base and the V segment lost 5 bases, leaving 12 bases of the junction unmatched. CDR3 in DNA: TGTGCCAGCAGCCCTAGGAGGGCGGGACTAGGGAACACCGGGGAGCTGTTTTTT. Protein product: CASSPRRAGLGNTGELFF.

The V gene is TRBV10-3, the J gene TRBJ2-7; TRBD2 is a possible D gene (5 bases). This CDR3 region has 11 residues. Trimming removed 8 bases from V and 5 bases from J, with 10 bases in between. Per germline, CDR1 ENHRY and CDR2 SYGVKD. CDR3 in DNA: TGTGCCATCGGGAGCGGCGACGAGCAGTACTTC. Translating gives CAIGSGDEQYF.

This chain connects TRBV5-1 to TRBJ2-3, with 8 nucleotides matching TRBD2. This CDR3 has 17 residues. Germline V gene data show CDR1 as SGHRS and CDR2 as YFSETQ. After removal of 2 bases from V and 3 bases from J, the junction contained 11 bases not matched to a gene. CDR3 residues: CASSLAELAAFTDTQYF. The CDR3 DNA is TGCGCCAGCAGCTTAGCCGAACTAGCGGCGTTTACAGATACGCAGTATTTT.

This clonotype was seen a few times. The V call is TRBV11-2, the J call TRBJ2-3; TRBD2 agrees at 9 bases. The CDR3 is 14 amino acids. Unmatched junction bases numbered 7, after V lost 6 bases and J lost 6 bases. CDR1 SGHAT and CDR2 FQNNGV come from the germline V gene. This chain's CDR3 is CASRIAGEGDTQYF. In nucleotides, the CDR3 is TGTGCCAGCAGAATAGCGGGAGAAGGGGATACGCAGTATTTT.

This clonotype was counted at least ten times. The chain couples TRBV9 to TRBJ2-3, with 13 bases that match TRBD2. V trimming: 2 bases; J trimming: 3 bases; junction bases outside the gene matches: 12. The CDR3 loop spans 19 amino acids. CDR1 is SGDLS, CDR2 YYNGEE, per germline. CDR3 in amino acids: CASSVVETSGRRRTDTQYF. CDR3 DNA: TGTGCCAGCAGCGTGGTGGAGACTAGCGGGAGGAGGAGAACAGATACGCAGTATTTT.

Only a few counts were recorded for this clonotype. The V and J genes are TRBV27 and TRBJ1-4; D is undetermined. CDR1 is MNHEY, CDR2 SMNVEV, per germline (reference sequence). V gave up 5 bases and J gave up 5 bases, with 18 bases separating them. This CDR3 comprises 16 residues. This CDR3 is CASSPLRAGLNEKLFF. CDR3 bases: TGTGCCAGCAGTCCTCTTCGGGCAGGCTTGAATGAAAAACTGTTTTTT.

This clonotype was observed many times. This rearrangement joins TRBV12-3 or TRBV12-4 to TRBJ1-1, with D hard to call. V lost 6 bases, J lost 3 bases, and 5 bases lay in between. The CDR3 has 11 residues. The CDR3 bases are TGTGCCAGCAGCACCTACACTGAAGCTTTCTTT. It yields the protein CASSTYTEAFF.

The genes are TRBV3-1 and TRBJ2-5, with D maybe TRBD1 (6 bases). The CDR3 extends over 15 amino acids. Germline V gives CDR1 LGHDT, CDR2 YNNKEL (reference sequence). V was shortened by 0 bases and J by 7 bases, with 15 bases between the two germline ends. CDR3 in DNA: TGTGCCAGCAGCCAAGATCGGGCAGGGGCCGGGACCCAGTACTTC. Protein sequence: CASSQDRAGAGTQYF.

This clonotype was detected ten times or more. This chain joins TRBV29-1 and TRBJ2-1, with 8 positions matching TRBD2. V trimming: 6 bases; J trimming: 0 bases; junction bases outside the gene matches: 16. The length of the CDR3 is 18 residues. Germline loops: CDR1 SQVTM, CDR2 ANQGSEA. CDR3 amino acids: CSVFRTSSLQFSYNEQFF. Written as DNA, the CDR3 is TGCAGCGTCTTTAGGACTAGCAGCCTACAATTCTCCTACAATGAGCAGTTCTTC.

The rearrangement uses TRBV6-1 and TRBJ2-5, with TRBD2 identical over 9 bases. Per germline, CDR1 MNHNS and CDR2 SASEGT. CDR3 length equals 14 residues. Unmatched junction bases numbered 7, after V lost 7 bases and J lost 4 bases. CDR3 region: CASTPGGRVETQYF. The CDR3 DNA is TGTGCCAGCACCCCTGGCGGGAGGGTAGAGACCCAGTACTTC.

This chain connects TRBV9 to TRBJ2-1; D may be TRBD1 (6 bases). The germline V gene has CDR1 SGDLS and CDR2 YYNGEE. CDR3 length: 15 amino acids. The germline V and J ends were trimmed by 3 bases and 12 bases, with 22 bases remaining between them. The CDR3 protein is CASSAPGAGVGTQFF. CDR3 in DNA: TGTGCCAGCAGCGCCCCCGGGGCAGGGGTCGGCACGCAGTTCTTC.

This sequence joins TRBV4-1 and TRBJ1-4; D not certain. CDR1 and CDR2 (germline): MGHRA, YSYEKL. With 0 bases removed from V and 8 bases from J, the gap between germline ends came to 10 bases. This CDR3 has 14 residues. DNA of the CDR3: TGCGCCAGCAGCCAAGAAGGCCGGGAGGAAAAACTGTTTTTT. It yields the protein CASSQEGREEKLFF.

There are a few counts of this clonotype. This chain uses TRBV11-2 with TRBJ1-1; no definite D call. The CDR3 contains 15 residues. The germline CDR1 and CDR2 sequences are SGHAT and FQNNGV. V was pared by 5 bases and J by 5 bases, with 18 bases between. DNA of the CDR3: TGTGCCAGCAGCGCAGCGGGCGGGGTCGCGACTGAAGCTTTCTTT. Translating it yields CASSAAGGVATEAFF.

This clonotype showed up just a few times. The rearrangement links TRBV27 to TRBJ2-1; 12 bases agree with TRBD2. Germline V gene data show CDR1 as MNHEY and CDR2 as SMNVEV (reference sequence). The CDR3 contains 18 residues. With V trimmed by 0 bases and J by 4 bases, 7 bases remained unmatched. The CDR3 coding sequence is TGTGCCAGCAGTTTATCGCGACTAGCGGGAGTTTCATACAATGAGCAGTTCTTC. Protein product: CASSLSRLAGVSYNEQFF.

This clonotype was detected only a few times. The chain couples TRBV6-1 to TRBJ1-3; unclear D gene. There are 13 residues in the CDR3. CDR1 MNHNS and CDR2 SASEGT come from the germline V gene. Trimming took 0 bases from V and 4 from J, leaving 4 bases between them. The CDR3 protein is CASSEARGNTIYF. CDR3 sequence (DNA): TGTGCCAGCAGTGAAGCGCGCGGAAACACCATATATTTT.

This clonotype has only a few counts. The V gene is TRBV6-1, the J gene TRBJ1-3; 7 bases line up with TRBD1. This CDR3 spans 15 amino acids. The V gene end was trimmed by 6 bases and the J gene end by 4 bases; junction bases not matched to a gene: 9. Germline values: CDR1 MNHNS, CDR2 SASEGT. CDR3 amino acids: CASSPDRALGNTIYF. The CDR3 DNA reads TGTGCCAGCAGCCCTGACAGGGCTCTCGGAAACACCATATATTTT.

The CDR3 here is CASSPLAGGFYEQFF. CDR3 sequence (DNA): TGTGCCAGCAGTCCTCTAGCGGGAGGATTTTATGAGCAGTTCTTC. This chain links TRBV12-3 or TRBV12-4 with TRBJ2-1, with 11 bases aligning to TRBD2. Trimming took 5 bases from V and 8 from J; bases not matched to a gene: 8. The CDR3 consists of 15 residues.

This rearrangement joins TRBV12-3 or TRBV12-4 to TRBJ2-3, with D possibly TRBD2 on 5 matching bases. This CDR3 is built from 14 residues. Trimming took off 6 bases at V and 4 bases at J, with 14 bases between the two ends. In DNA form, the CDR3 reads TGTGCCAGCAGGAGGGTGGGCAGCCCAGATACGCAGTATTTT. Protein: CASRRVGSPDTQYF.

Here the CDR3 reads CATSRDQAEDERQYF. CDR3 in DNA: TGTGCCACCAGCAGAGATCAGGCCGAAGATGAGAGGCAGTACTTC. This rearrangement joins TRBV15 to TRBJ2-7; no clear D gene. Per the germline V gene, CDR1 is LNHNV and CDR2 is YYDKDF (reference sequence). Trimming pared 0 bases from V and 9 bases from J, leaving 18 bases between. The CDR3 covers 15 residues.

The DNA for the CDR3 is TGTGCCACCAGCCAATTGGGACTAGCGGGAGTCGAGACCCAGTACTTC. It encodes CATSQLGLAGVETQYF. The chain links TRBV24-1 to TRBJ2-5; TRBD2 agrees at 14 bases. V shed 7 bases, J shed 5 bases, and the junction held 8 bases outside the gene matches. Germline-derived CDR1 and CDR2 are KGHDR and SFDVKD. The CDR3 runs to 16 residues.

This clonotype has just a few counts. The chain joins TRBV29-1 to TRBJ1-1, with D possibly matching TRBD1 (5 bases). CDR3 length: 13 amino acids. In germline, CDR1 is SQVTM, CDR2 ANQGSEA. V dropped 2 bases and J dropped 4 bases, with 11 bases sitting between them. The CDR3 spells CSVELMGGTEAFF. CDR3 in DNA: TGCAGCGTTGAACTTATGGGGGGCACTGAAGCTTTCTTT.

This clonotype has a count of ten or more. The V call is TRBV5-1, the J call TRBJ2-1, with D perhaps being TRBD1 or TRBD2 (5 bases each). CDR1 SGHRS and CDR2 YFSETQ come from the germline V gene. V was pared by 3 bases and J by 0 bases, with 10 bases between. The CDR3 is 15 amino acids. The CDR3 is CASSWGEGSYNEQFF. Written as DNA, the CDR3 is TGCGCCAGCAGCTGGGGCGAGGGCTCCTACAATGAGCAGTTCTTC.

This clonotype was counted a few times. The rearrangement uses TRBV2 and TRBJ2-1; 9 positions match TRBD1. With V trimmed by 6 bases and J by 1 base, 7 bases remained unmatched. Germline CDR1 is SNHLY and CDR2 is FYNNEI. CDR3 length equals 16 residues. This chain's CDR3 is CASRGSGQGSYNEQFF. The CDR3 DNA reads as TGTGCCAGCAGGGGCTCCGGACAGGGGTCCTACAATGAGCAGTTCTTC.

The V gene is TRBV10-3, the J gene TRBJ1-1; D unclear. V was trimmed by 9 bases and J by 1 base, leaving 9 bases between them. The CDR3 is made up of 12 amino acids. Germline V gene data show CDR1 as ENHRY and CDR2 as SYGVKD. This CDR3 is CAILDGNTEAFF. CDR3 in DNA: TGTGCCATTTTGGACGGGAACACTGAAGCTTTCTTT.

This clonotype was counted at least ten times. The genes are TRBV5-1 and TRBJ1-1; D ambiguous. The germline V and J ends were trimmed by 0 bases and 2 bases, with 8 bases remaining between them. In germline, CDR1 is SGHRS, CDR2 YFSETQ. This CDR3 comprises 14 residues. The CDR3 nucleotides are TGCGCCAGCAGCTTGGGATGGGGAAACACTGAAGCTTTCTTT. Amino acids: CASSLGWGNTEAFF.

CDR3 DNA: TGTGCCAGCAGCCAAGTGCTTGACAGAGTCGAGTGGAGTGAGCAGTTCTTC. It is translated as CASSQVLDRVEWSEQFF. The chain carries TRBV4-2 and TRBJ2-1, with D perhaps matching TRBD1 (5 bases). V gave up 1 base and J gave up 9 bases, with 22 bases separating them. Germline V gene data show CDR1 as LGHNA and CDR2 as YNFKEQ. There are 17 residues in the CDR3.